Listed here are 26 T cell receptor beta chains from one sample, sequenced in a study of long-term antiretroviral therapy in people with HIV (dated by TCRdb to between 2020 and 2023). The immunoSEQ hsTCRB v3.0 assay was used at survey level resolution for TRB variable region sequencing. The source is immuneACCESS, and TCRdb retained only in-frame sequences with V and J called. Part of the clones is not carried over; for the studies checked, unresolved V genes explain less than half of this, and the remainder is unexplained. A total of 30,000 to 40,000 clones appear in this sample, about four fifths of them only once. 7.9% of the sample lies in the top ten. Sequencing used unsorted PBMCs, obtained 0.4 years before starting antiretroviral therapy. The receptors were sampled from a man aged 18 to 29 with HIV.

This clone was found once. The V call is TRBV5-6, the J call TRBJ2-6; D not certain. CDR1 is SGHDT and CDR2 is YYEEEE in the germline V gene. The CDR3 totals 13 residues. Between the trimmed V and J ends, which lost 2 bases and 4 bases, there was a span of 4 bases. CDR3 in amino acids: CASSLSGANVLTF. CDR3 DNA: TGTGCCAGCAGCTTATCGGGGGCCAACGTCCTGACTTTC.

The chain carries TRBV19 and TRBJ1-4; 7 nucleotides match TRBD1. Germline CDR1 reads LNHDA; CDR2 reads SQIVND (reference sequence). The CDR3 runs to 15 residues. After removal of 6 bases from V and 4 bases from J, the junction contained 8 bases not matched to a gene. The CDR3 region is CASSARQGVNEKLFF. The CDR3 DNA reads TGTGCCAGTAGCGCCCGTCAGGGGGTTAATGAAAAACTGTTTTTT.

The CDR3 DNA sequence: TGTGCCGTAGCGGGAGGGCGTGATACGCAGTATTTT. Encoded protein: CAVAGGRDTQYF. The chain combines TRBV28 with TRBJ2-3, with 11 bases that match TRBD2. Per germline, CDR1 MDHEN and CDR2 SYDVKM. The CDR3 consists of 12 residues. Losses at the gene ends were 11 bases for V and 6 bases for J; bases not matched to a gene: 4.

The chain uses TRBV6-6 and TRBJ2-1; D may correspond to TRBD1 or TRBD2 (5 bases each). The V gene's germline CDR1 is MNHNY and CDR2 SVGAGI (reference sequence). Trimming stripped 5 bases from V and 4 bases from J, with 9 bases between. The CDR3 runs 13 residues. The CDR3 sequence is CASSDYRYNEQFF. CDR3 DNA sequence: TGTGCCAGCAGTGACTACAGGTACAATGAGCAGTTCTTC.

This chain joins TRBV5-4 and TRBJ1-5; the D gene is possibly TRBD1 (5 bases). Germline V gene data show CDR1 as SGHNT and CDR2 as YYREEE (reference sequence). This CDR3 has 15 amino acids. Trimming cost V 0 bases and J 5 bases, with 12 bases left between them. The CDR3 DNA reads as TGTGCCAGCAGCTTGGGGGGCGGCAGGCATCAGCCCCAGCATTTT. Its protein product is CASSLGGGRHQPQHF.

This clone came up a few times. The CDR3, as DNA: TGTGCCAGCAGTTTAAAGCAGGGTGAAAAACTGTTTTTT. Translating it yields CASSLKQGEKLFF. The gene calls are TRBV27 and TRBJ1-4, with TRBD1 as a possible D gene (5 bases). Per the germline V gene, CDR1 is MNHEY and CDR2 is SMNVEV (reference sequence). The V end lost 2 bases, the J end lost 7 bases, and 8 bases lay between the germline ends. The CDR3 has 13 residues.

DNA for the CDR3: TGCGCCAGCAGCTTCTCAGTAACGTCAGATACGCAGTATTTT. This translates into CASSFSVTSDTQYF. V gene TRBV5-1 combines with J gene TRBJ2-3; D not resolved. CDR1 and CDR2 (germline): SGHRS, YFSETQ. The CDR3 spans 14 residues. V dropped 2 bases and J dropped 4 bases, with 11 bases sitting between them.

This chain joins TRBV19 and TRBJ2-1; 8 bases are shared with TRBD2. CDR1 and CDR2 (germline): LNHDA, SQIVND (reference sequence). The V gene end was trimmed by 2 bases and the J gene end by 8 bases; junction bases not matched to a gene: 8. This CDR3 comprises 15 residues. The CDR3, as DNA: TGTGCCAGTAGTATAACTAGCGGACTTGGGGATGAGCAGTTCTTC. As protein: CASSITSGLGDEQFF.

This chain connects TRBV7-9 to TRBJ2-5, with D perhaps matching TRBD1 (6 bases). CDR1 and CDR2 from the germline V gene are SEHNR and FQNEAQ (reference sequence). Trimming removed 6 bases at V and 4 bases at J, with 15 bases between. CDR3 size: 14 residues. CDR3 bases: TGTGCCAGCAGGACCGGGACACCGGGAGAGACCCAGTACTTC. Its translation: CASRTGTPGETQYF.

CDR3 region: CASSRTSGTDTQYF. In DNA, the CDR3 is TGCGCCAGCAGCCGTACTAGCGGCACAGATACGCAGTATTTT. The chain has TRBV4-1 and TRBJ2-3; 7 nucleotides agree with TRBD2. The germline CDR1 and CDR2 sequences are MGHRA and YSYEKL. CDR3 size: 14 residues. V lost 4 bases to trimming and J lost 1 base; unmatched junction nucleotides: 2.

The chain joins TRBV7-3 to TRBJ2-1, with 11 bases lining up with TRBD2. Germline assignment: CDR1 SGHTA and CDR2 FQGTGA. The length of the CDR3 is 16 residues. Losses at the gene ends were 1 base for V and 7 bases for J; bases not matched to a gene: 6. The chain's CDR3 is CASSLREGLAENEQFF. DNA for the CDR3: TGTGCCAGCAGCTTAAGGGAGGGACTAGCGGAGAATGAGCAGTTCTTC. Supplemented by reference TRBV7-3 and TRBJ2-1, the full variable domain reads GAGVSQTPSNKVTEKGKYVELRCDPISGHTALYWYRQSLGQGPEFLIYFQGTGAADDSGLPNDRFFAVRPEGSVSTLKIQRTERGDSAVYLCASSLREGLAENEQFFGPGTRLTVL.

The V gene is TRBV5-4, the J gene TRBJ2-3, with 9 bases identical to TRBD2. J was trimmed by 2 bases and V by 5 bases; bases with no gene match: 6. This CDR3 spans 15 amino acids. CDR1 is SGHNT, CDR2 YYREEE, per germline (reference sequence). Here the CDR3 reads CASRPLAGVTDTQYF. CDR3 bases: TGTGCCAGCAGACCCTTAGCGGGGGTCACAGATACGCAGTATTTT.

Comment on this clone: At the DNA level, this CDR3 is encoded by other sequences in the same sample as well. This sequence joins TRBV30 and TRBJ2-2, with 9 bases aligning to TRBD1. V lost 5 bases, J lost 4 bases, and 2 bases stayed unmatched. Germline CDR1 GTSNPN, CDR2 SVGIG (reference sequence). This CDR3 has 13 residues. CDR3 in amino acids: CAWGTGSTGELFF. CDR3 sequence (DNA): TGTGCCTGGGGGACAGGGAGCACCGGGGAGCTGTTTTTT.

The rearrangement links TRBV5-1 to TRBJ2-7, with D possibly TRBD1 on 5 matching bases. The CDR3 is 12 residues long. Between the trimmed V and J ends, which lost 4 bases and 4 bases, there was a span of 9 bases. Germline V CDR1 and CDR2: SGHRS, YFSETQ. For the CDR3, the DNA is TGCGCCAGCAGCCCGACAGAGTACGAGCAGTACTTC. Protein: CASSPTEYEQYF.

This chain links TRBV7-2 with TRBJ1-5; maybe TRBD1 (5 bases). This CDR3 comprises 14 residues. Trimming stripped 1 base from V and 8 bases from J, with 12 bases between. Germline CDR1 SGHTA, CDR2 FQGNSA. The CDR3 loop reads CASSLVLGREPQHF. The DNA for the CDR3 is TGTGCCAGCAGCTTAGTGCTGGGGCGAGAGCCCCAGCATTTT.

The chain joins TRBV7-9 to TRBJ1-1, with D hard to call. This CDR3 is built from 13 residues. The germline gives CDR1 SEHNR, CDR2 FQNEAQ (reference sequence). Deletions cut 1 base from V and 1 base from J, with 4 bases between. The chain's CDR3 is CASSLEANTEAFF. CDR3 in DNA: TGTGCCAGCAGCTTAGAGGCGAACACTGAAGCTTTCTTT.

The chain joins TRBV7-9 to TRBJ1-1, with D perhaps TRBD1 (6 bases). The ends were cut back, 5 bases at V and 1 base at J, with 11 bases in the middle. Per germline, CDR1 SEHNR and CDR2 FQNEAQ (reference sequence). The CDR3 has 14 residues. CDR3 coding DNA: TGTGCCAGCAGCCAAGGGGGTTCGAACACTGAAGCTTTCTTT. It translates to CASSQGGSNTEAFF.

V usage is TRBV6-1 and J usage is TRBJ2-5; the D gene could be TRBD1 or TRBD2 (5 bases each). V was pared by 6 bases and J by 4 bases, with 12 bases between. Germline CDR1 MNHNS, CDR2 SASEGT. The CDR3 has 13 residues. The CDR3 protein is CASSPGPGETQYF. The CDR3 DNA sequence: TGTGCCAGCAGCCCGGGGCCTGGAGAGACCCAGTACTTC.

This chain uses TRBV6-1 with TRBJ2-1, with D uncertain. The germline V and J ends were trimmed by 3 bases and 4 bases, with 16 bases remaining between them. The CDR3 has 16 residues. Germline V gene lookup returns CDR1 MNHNS and CDR2 SASEGT. CDR3: CASSEFALVTYNEQFF. CDR3 DNA: TGTGCCAGCAGTGAGTTTGCGCTAGTGACGTACAATGAGCAGTTCTTC.

The genes are TRBV7-6 and TRBJ2-7; TRBD1 agrees at 9 bases. There are 17 residues in the CDR3. V lost 1 base, J lost 3 bases, and 10 bases stayed unmatched. CDR1 is SGHVS, CDR2 FNYEAQ, per germline. CDR3 bases: TGTGCCAGCAGCTTAGAGGGGGCCGGGACAGGGTACTACGAGCAGTACTTC. Protein product: CASSLEGAGTGYYEQYF.

The rearrangement links TRBV9 to TRBJ2-3; a possible D gene is TRBD2 (7 bases). The length of the CDR3 is 18 residues. The germline CDR1 and CDR2 sequences are SGDLS and YYNGEE. V gave up 1 base and J gave up 0 bases, with 18 bases separating them. The CDR3 DNA reads as TGTGCCAGCAGCGTACCAGTAGTCGGGGGGCGGAGCACAGATACGCAGTATTTT. Encoded protein: CASSVPVVGGRSTDTQYF.

The table lists this clone with a count of one. The chain employs TRBV18 and TRBJ1-1, with D hard to call. CDR1 is KGHSH, CDR2 LQKENI, per germline. This CDR3 has 13 residues. V was pared by 1 base and J by 1 base, with 4 bases between. The CDR3 loop reads CASSPQGNTEAFF. The CDR3 DNA is TGTGCCAGCTCACCACAGGGGAACACTGAAGCTTTCTTT.

The V and J genes are TRBV25-1 and TRBJ1-6, with TRBD1 matching 8 bases. Germline V gene lookup returns CDR1 MGHDK and CDR2 SYGVNS. The CDR3 runs to 14 residues. The V and J ends lost 4 bases and 8 bases, in that order; junction bases with no gene match: 4. The CDR3 coding sequence is TGTGCCAGCAGTGTGGGGACAGGCTATTCACCCCTCCACTTT. It yields the protein CASSVGTGYSPLHF. Drawing the rest from reference TRBV25-1 and TRBJ1-6, the complete variable domain is EADIYQTPRYLVIGTGKKITLECSQTMGHDKMYWYQQDPGMELHLIHYSYGVNSTEKGDLSSESTVSRIRTEHFPLTLESARPSHTSQYLCASSVGTGYSPLHFGNGTRLTVT.

This chain links TRBV27 with TRBJ2-5; 9 bases map to TRBD2. Per the germline V gene, CDR1 is MNHEY and CDR2 is SMNVEV (reference sequence). Losses at the gene ends were 6 bases for V and 4 bases for J; bases not matched to a gene: 0. There are 12 residues in the CDR3. The CDR3 nucleotides are TGTGCCAGCAGAGCGGGGGGAGAGACCCAGTACTTC. Translated, it gives CASRAGGETQYF.

The chain carries TRBV7-4 and TRBJ2-3; no clear D. Germline V CDR1 and CDR2: SGHVT, SQSDAQ. This CDR3 comprises 13 residues. The V gene lost 4 bases and the J gene lost 5 bases, with 10 bases spanning the gap. DNA for the CDR3: TGTGCCAGCAGCTCATCTCTCTTAGATACGCAGTATTTT. Amino acid sequence: CASSSSLLDTQYF. Variable domain in full (rest from reference TRBV7-4 and TRBJ2-3): GAGVSQSPRYKVAKRGRDVALRCDSISGHVTLYWYRQTLGQGSEVLTYSQSDAQRDKSGRPSGRFSAERPERSVSTLKIQRTEQGDSAVYLCASSSSLLDTQYFGPGTRLTVL.

This chain connects TRBV27 to TRBJ1-5; TRBD1 is a possible D gene (6 bases). Germline V lookup: CDR1 MNHEY, CDR2 SMNVEV (reference sequence). The V end lost 0 bases, the J end lost 9 bases, and 15 bases lay between the germline ends. CDR3 length: 15 amino acids. The CDR3 DNA is TGTGCCAGCAGTTTATCGGGACATGGATTTTGGCCCCAGCATTTT. Protein: CASSLSGHGFWPQHF.